This T cell receptor beta chain was recovered during a study of CD8 T cells in ankylosing spondylitis. The table lists this clonotype with a few counts. Its antigen remains unknown. In TCRdb, the 5' RACE reads were re-called with MiXCR into one record per CDR3 protein. The table lists under 950,000 distinct CDR3 sequences, under 20% of them singletons. Broader study findings: Roughly 8 highly homologous variants made up a TCR beta motif that seemed to typify ankylosing spondylitis blood. The authors reported significant enrichment of disease-linked clones in matched ankylosing spondylitis synovial fluid.

The CDR3 totals 14 residues. V lost 3 bases and J 1 base, leaving 9 bases between the germline ends. The germline CDR1 and CDR2 sequences are LGHNA and YNFKEQ. The sequenced sample was blood, either unsorted or a sorted T cell fraction (not recorded which). V and J are TRBV4-2 and TRBJ2-5; perhaps D is TRBD1 or TRBD2 (5 bases each). The clonotype was recovered from a male donor with ankylosing spondylitis. The CDR3 is CASSHAGTQETQYF. The CDR3 DNA is TGTGCCAGCAGCCATGCCGGGACCCAAGAGACCCAGTACTTC.